These T cell receptor beta chains were read from a single sample in a study of CD8+ T cells in alopecia areata. The assay was immunoSEQ multiplex PCR, and TCRdb's table has in-frame clones only and misses some. The data hold about 110,000 clones, with 45% to 60% observed a single time. Material: NKG2D-low CD8+ T cells sorted from blood. The receptors originated from a human donor with alopecia areata. Each CDR3 is given with its conserved first and last residue. A D gene is named only where the DNA matches it firmly. Clone sizes are given selectively: once, few, many, or a class where the clone is expanded.

few	-	TRBV5-1	TRBJ2-1	CASSLGSVEFF	TGCGCCAGCAGCTTGGGTAGCGTAGAGTTCTTC
-	-	TRBV5-6	TRBJ2-7	CASSSRSRGTDEQYF	TGTGCCAGCAGCTCCAGGAGTAGGGGAACCGACGAGCAGTACTTC
-	TRBD1	TRBV13	TRBJ1-1	CASSLRSGTETEAFF	TGTGCCAGCAGCTTAAGGTCGGGGACAGAAACTGAAGCTTTCTTT
few	TRBD1	TRBV7-9	TRBJ1-2	CASSPSQGAGGYTF	TGTGCCAGCAGCCCATCACAGGGGGCCGGGGGCTACACCTTC
-	-	TRBV30	TRBJ2-1	CASTTEDGRGNEQFF	TGTGCCTCGACCACCGAGGACGGAAGGGGCAATGAGCAGTTCTTC
-	TRBD2	TRBV7-3	TRBJ2-3	CASSSTGGADTQYF	TGTGCCAGCAGCTCCACTGGGGGGGCAGATACGCAGTATTTT
-	-	TRBV4-1	TRBJ1-1	CASSQDRGNTEAFF	TGCGCCAGCAGCCAAGATCGGGGAAACACTGAAGCTTTCTTT
-	TRBD1	TRBV5-1	TRBJ1-6	CASSSGTGESPLHF	TGCGCCAGCAGCTCCGGGACAGGGGAATCACCCCTCCACTTT
-	TRBD1	TRBV13	TRBJ2-2	CASSLEQGARDTGELFF	TGTGCCAGCAGCTTAGAACAGGGGGCGCGGGACACCGGGGAGCTGTTTTTT
-	-	TRBV4-1	TRBJ2-1	CASSQGGNEQFF	TGCGCCAGCAGTCAGGGCGGCAATGAGCAGTTCTTC
few	-	TRBV19	TRBJ2-2	CASSIPNTGELFF	TGTGCCAGTAGTATCCCAAACACCGGGGAGCTGTTTTTT
-	-	TRBV2	TRBJ2-1	CASIEAGINEQFF	TGTGCCAGCATCGAGGCAGGGATCAATGAGCAGTTCTTC
-	-	TRBV7-9	TRBJ2-2	CASSLGAQSTGELFF	TGTGCCAGCAGCTTAGGGGCCCAAAGTACCGGGGAGCTGTTTTTT
-	TRBD2	TRBV2	TRBJ2-1	CASTGLAGFLSYNEQFF	TGTGCCAGCACGGGACTAGCGGGATTCCTCTCCTACAATGAGCAGTTCTTC
-	TRBD2	TRBV28	TRBJ2-1	CASSVTSSGSINNEQFF	TGTGCCAGCAGTGTCACCTCTAGCGGGAGTATCAACAATGAGCAGTTCTTC
once	-	TRBV7-7	TRBJ2-3	CASSFGQGDTQYF	TGTGCTAGCAGCTTCGGTCAGGGCGATACGCAGTATTTT
-	-	TRBV5-6	TRBJ1-5	CASSLGSNQPQHF	TGTGCCAGCAGCTTGGGATCGAATCAGCCCCAGCATTTT
-	-	TRBV27	TRBJ2-7	CASRPGQAHEQYF	TGTGCCAGCAGACCGGGGCAGGCCCACGAGCAGTACTTC
-	-	TRBV28	TRBJ2-2	CASSFSGITGELFF	TGTGCCAGCAGTTTTTCCGGGATCACCGGGGAGCTGTTTTTT
-	-	TRBV4-1	TRBJ2-5	CASSQGSETQYF	TGCGCCAGCAGCCAGGGTTCGGAGACCCAGTACTTC
-	-	TRBV29-1	TRBJ2-3	CSAWGEYTDTQYF	TGCAGCGCCTGGGGGGAATACACAGATACGCAGTATTTT
-	-	TRBV28	TRBJ2-7	CASSLSRGGEQYF	TGTGCCAGCAGTTTGAGCAGGGGTGGCGAGCAGTACTTC
few	-	TRBV4-1	TRBJ2-3	CASSQEGRATDTQYF	TGCGCCAGCAGCCAAGAGGGCAGAGCCACAGATACGCAGTATTTT
-	-	TRBV27	TRBJ2-7	CASSAGTNYEQYF	TGTGCCAGCAGTGCCGGGACAAACTACGAGCAGTACTTC
-	-	TRBV19	TRBJ2-2	CASSILRGTGELFF	TGTGCCAGTAGTATTTTGCGAGGTACCGGGGAGCTGTTTTTT
-	TRBD1	TRBV13	TRBJ2-2	CASSLNRGRSAGELFF	TGTGCCAGCAGCCTCAACAGGGGACGTTCAGCCGGGGAGCTGTTTTTT
-	-	TRBV27	TRBJ1-1	CASSFLGEPEAFF	TGTGCCAGCAGTTTTCTGGGGGAGCCTGAAGCTTTCTTT
few	TRBD1	TRBV5-1	TRBJ2-7	CASSLLSRDRASYEQYF	TGCGCCAGCAGCTTGCTCTCCCGGGACAGGGCATCCTACGAGCAGTACTTC
-	-	TRBV5-1	TRBJ2-7	CASSLFRDNYEQYF	TGCGCCAGCAGCTTGTTTCGGGACAACTACGAGCAGTACTTC
-	TRBD2	TRBV7-6	TRBJ2-2	CASSRTSGTYTGELFF	TGTGCCAGCAGCCGGACTAGCGGTACTTACACCGGGGAGCTGTTTTTT
once	-	TRBV14	TRBJ2-1	CASSQDMEDNEQFF	TGTGCCAGCAGCCAAGATATGGAGGACAATGAGCAGTTCTTC
-	-	TRBV5-6	TRBJ2-1	CASSPRQRVDNEQFF	TGTGCCAGCAGCCCACGGCAGCGGGTCGACAATGAGCAGTTCTTC
-	-	TRBV4-1	TRBJ2-7	CASSQVLTVAYEQYF	TGCGCCAGCAGCCAAGTCTTGACGGTTGCCTACGAGCAGTACTTC
few	-	TRBV13	TRBJ2-5	CASSLGSRTPTQYF	TGTGCCAGCAGCTTAGGCTCTAGAACCCCGACCCAGTACTTC
-	-	TRBV4-1	TRBJ1-4	CASSQDPRGGGEKLFF	TGCGCCAGCAGCCAAGATCCCCGGGGCGGGGGTGAAAAACTGTTTTTT
few	TRBD2	TRBV28	TRBJ2-1	CASSLAAYNEQFF	TGTGCCAGCAGTCTAGCGGCCTACAATGAGCAGTTCTTC
-	-	TRBV4-1	TRBJ2-1	CASSPRSDANYNEQFF	TGCGCCAGCAGCCCCAGGAGCGATGCAAATTACAATGAGCAGTTCTTC
-	-	TRBV7-8	TRBJ2-1	CASGSGYNEQFF	TGTGCCAGTGGAAGCGGTTACAATGAGCAGTTCTTC
few	-	TRBV29-1	TRBJ2-7	CSVEASTYEQYF	TGCAGCGTTGAGGCCAGCACCTACGAGCAGTACTTC
few	TRBD2	TRBV30	TRBJ2-1	CAWSAPDSRLAPNEQFF	TGTGCCTGGAGTGCCCCGGACAGCCGACTAGCGCCCAATGAGCAGTTCTTC
-	TRBD2	TRBV9	TRBJ2-1	CASSVAGAGGDEQFF	TGTGCCAGCAGCGTAGCGGGAGCGGGAGGGGATGAGCAGTTCTTC
-	TRBD2	TRBV7-6	TRBJ2-7	CASSPTSGSYEQYF	TGTGCCAGCAGTCCGACTAGCGGGAGTTACGAGCAGTACTTC
-	-	TRBV5-1	TRBJ2-1	CASSLRGEQFF	TGCGCCAGCAGCCTCAGGGGTGAGCAGTTCTTC
-	TRBD2	TRBV2	TRBJ2-7	CASSQPGLAGDEQYF	TGTGCCAGCAGCCAACCGGGACTAGCGGGAGACGAGCAGTACTTC
-	-	TRBV29-1	TRBJ2-3	CSVPQGTDTQYF	TGCAGCGTGCCTCAGGGTACTGATACGCAGTATTTT
few	-	TRBV18	TRBJ2-5	CASSTVQETQYF	TGTGCCAGCTCGACAGTCCAAGAGACCCAGTACTTC
-	-	TRBV7-2	TRBJ1-4	CASTTLGGDNEKLFF	TGTGCCAGCACTACTTTGGGGGGAGATAATGAAAAACTGTTTTTT
-	-	TRBV28	TRBJ2-2	CASSFLLGTNTGELFF	TGTGCCAGCAGTTTTCTTTTGGGGACGAACACCGGGGAGCTGTTTTTT
-	-	TRBV11-2	TRBJ2-2	CASSIKDLGGELFF	TGTGCCAGCAGCATAAAGGACCTCGGGGGGGAGCTGTTTTTT
-	TRBD2	TRBV6-5	TRBJ2-2	CASSYQRRGGGELFF	TGTGCCAGCAGTTATCAACGGCGCGGGGGCGGGGAGCTGTTTTTT
-	TRBD1	TRBV27	TRBJ1-1	CASSLQGANTEAFF	TGTGCCAGCAGTTTACAGGGGGCGAACACTGAAGCTTTCTTT
-	TRBD2	TRBV6-5	TRBJ2-7	CASSRTSGSVYEQYF	TGTGCCAGCAGTCGGACTAGCGGGAGTGTTTACGAGCAGTACTTC
-	-	TRBV7-2	TRBJ2-7	CASSFDPYEQYF	TGTGCCAGCAGCTTTGACCCCTACGAGCAGTACTTC
-	-	TRBV7-2	TRBJ2-5	CASSTDREGETQYF	TGTGCCAGCAGCACGGACAGGGAGGGGGAGACCCAGTACTTC
-	-	TRBV7-9	TRBJ1-2	CASSLPGGDIGYTF	TGTGCCAGCAGCTTACCAGGCGGGGACATCGGCTACACCTTC
few	-	TRBV5-6	TRBJ2-5	CASSLTPAQETQYF	TGTGCCAGCAGCTTGACTCCCGCCCAAGAGACCCAGTACTTC
-	-	TRBV14	TRBJ2-5	CASSQDGFAYFETQYF	TGTGCCAGCAGCCAAGATGGATTTGCGTATTTTGAGACCCAGTACTTC
-	-	TRBV29-1	TRBJ2-1	CSAKGSNEQFF	TGCAGCGCTAAGGGGTCCAATGAGCAGTTCTTC